This entry concerns a single T cell receptor beta chain. This clone was recorded a few times. The antigen this receptor binds is unknown. Base qualities are not at hand, and no much larger clone is one base apart. The method behind the library was the immunoSEQ multiplex PCR assay. Adaptive Biotechnologies carried out high-throughput TCR-beta CDR3 sequencing of genomic DNA for most patients. On the authors' methods: Adaptive's ImmunoSEQ software supplied the TCR sequencing data for approximately 18 patients, while MiXCR and VDJtools were used to process a few other patients. CDR3 nucleotide sequences shared between donor and recipient were removed because the origin of such sequences could not be assigned. At least 2-fold expansion over unstimulated cells and a minimum CFSE-low frequency of 0.002% (template counts) or 0.001% (read counts) were required for clones to be classified as alloreactive. Mappable clones were those detected in sequenced pre-transplant spleen, lymph node, or MLR CFSE-low populations of the donor or recipient. The cumulative frequency of alloreactive clones was calculated as a percentage of all sequences, weighted by copy number. The table was pulled from immuneACCESS by TCRdb, which kept in-frame rearrangements only. Such tables lose some clones; where checked, under half of the loss comes from unresolved V genes, and the rest has no known cause. The DNA was the basis for D and trimming; V, J and clone size are from that table. Within this sample are about 97,000 clones, with around 90% of them counted one time only. The top ten constitute 16% of the sample.

This record comes from a study of graft-versus-host responses after intestinal transplantation (dated by TCRdb to the early 2020s). Background on the whole study: Recipients received multivisceral, liver-intestinal, or isolated intestinal transplants. Every recipient was given anti-thymocyte globulin induction, followed by approximately 3 years of maintenance tacrolimus and steroids. After intestinal transplantation, graft-versus-host and host-versus-graft alloreactive T cell clones in the graft, circulation and bone marrow were tracked using bulk TCR-beta CDR3 sequencing. To identify alloreactive clones, pre-transplant mixed lymphocyte reaction products were sequenced and compared with unstimulated pre-transplant donor and recipient T cells. Of the 20 to 25 intestinal transplant recipients enrolled in the cohort, one of whom was a retransplant, 3 patients without pretransplant specimens were excluded. A peak of at least 4% donor T cells among recipient peripheral blood mononuclear cells was the definition used for donor T cell macrochimerism. Instead of going to the commercial service, samples from a few later patients were sequenced in-house on an Illumina MiSeq and processed with MiXCR. Study-wide findings and limitations: Conclusions were limited by the relatively low number and heterogeneity of intestinal transplant patients. GvH clones were detected in recipient bone marrow, and some of these GvH clones were observed earlier in ileal mucosa or blood, consistent with an intestinal mucosal origin. Patients with donor T cell macrochimerism had high GvH to HvG T cell clonal ratios in their allografts. Peak levels of circulating GvH clones were associated with declines in HvG clones early after transplant.

Blood samples were collected up to 4 times in the first month after transplant and then at least monthly when available. Cut back by 0 bases and 0 bases, the V and J ends lie 11 bases apart. Spanning cysteine to phenylalanine, the CDR3 consists of 16 amino acids. Only the CDR3 DNA is retained, 48 bases long and in frame from the first base. The germline V gene specifies SGDLS as CDR1 and YYNGEE as CDR2. The chain joins TRBV9 to TRBJ2-3; a tentative D call is TRBD2 (7 bases match). The receptor's source is a human patient who received an intestinal transplant, so some T cells may come from the graft donor. The source material was PBMCs, sampled around 68 weeks after intestinal transplant. The nucleotide sequence reads as follows: TGTGCCAGCAGCGTAGAGGGGGGGATGAGCACAGATACGCAGTATTTT. Its translation is CASSVEGGMSTDTQYF.